The source of this T cell receptor (beta chain) is a study of T cell repertoires in cytomegalovirus infection. Study-level information: Recently identified HLA-C-restricted CMV epitopes were among the peptides used. Signatures in public TCR beta sequences pointed to both CMV infection and matching HLA type.

Study-wide findings and caveats: CMV-specific HLA-C-restricted TCR beta clonotypes dominated the ex vivo response.

This clonotype was found a few times. Its specificity is not known. Germline V gene data show CDR1 as SGHAT and CDR2 as FQNNGV. There are 18 residues in the CDR3. Trimming shortened V by 5 bases and J by 3 bases, and 25 bases separated the two germline ends. One entry per CDR3 protein results from TCRdb running MiXCR on the reads. The data contain hundreds of thousands of distinct CDR3 sequences, approximately 31% of them seen just once; the ten biggest clones take up around 15%. This TCR derives from a human donor in good health (CMV status not recorded). Some clones in this sample may be carry-over from other donors' samples. The source material was cultured CD8+ T cells from PBMCs, sampled from culture after CMV antigen stimulation. The chain uses TRBV11-2 and TRBJ1-1; the D is unclear. This CDR3 reads CASSPYLGLGIVDTEAFF. CDR3 DNA sequence: TGTGCCAGCAGCCCGTACCTTGGGCTTGGGATCGTGGACACTGAAGCTTTCTTT. The variable domain in full, with the rest retrieved from reference TRBV11-2 and TRBJ1-1, is EAGVAQSPRYKIIEKRQSVAFWCNPISGHATLYWYQQILGQGPKLLIQFQNNGVVDDSQLPKDRFSAERLKGVDSTLKIQPAKLEDSAVYLCASSPYLGLGIVDTEAFFGQGTRLTVV.